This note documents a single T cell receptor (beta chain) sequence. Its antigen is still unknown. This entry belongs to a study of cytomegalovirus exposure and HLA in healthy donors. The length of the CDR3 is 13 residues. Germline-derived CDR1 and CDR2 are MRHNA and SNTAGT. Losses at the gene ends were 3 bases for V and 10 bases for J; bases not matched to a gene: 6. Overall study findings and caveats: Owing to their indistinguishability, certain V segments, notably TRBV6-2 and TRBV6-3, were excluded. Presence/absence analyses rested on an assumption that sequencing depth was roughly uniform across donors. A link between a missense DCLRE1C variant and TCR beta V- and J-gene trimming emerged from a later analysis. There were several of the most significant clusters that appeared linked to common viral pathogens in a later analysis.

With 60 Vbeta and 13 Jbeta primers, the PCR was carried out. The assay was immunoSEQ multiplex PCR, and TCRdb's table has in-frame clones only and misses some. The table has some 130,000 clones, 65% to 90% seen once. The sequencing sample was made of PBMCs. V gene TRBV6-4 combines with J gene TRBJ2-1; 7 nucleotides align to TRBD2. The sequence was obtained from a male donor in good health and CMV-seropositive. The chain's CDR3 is CASSEGRETEQFF. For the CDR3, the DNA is TGTGCCAGCAGTGAAGGGCGGGAGACAGAGCAGTTCTTC.